This T cell receptor (beta chain) was observed in a study of T cell repertoires in aging, cancer and after chemotherapy. Study as a whole: Patients with chronic lymphocytic leukemia were sampled before and after fludarabine- or bendamustine-based chemotherapy.

Findings and limits, study-wide: Lymphoid organ infiltration in hematological cancer patients may impair thymic emigration or peripheral T cell expansion. Across the chemotherapy interval, each cancer cohort showed higher median generation probability, suggesting thymic rebound. In cancer patients, declining TCR diversity with age involved lost richness and lost evenness.

The template was genomic DNA from peripheral blood, not RNA. A few counts support this clonotype. Its antigen remains unknown. Multiplex touch-down PCR with TRB-A/B primers amplified rearranged V-D-J TRB sequences. TCRdb re-analysed the multiplex PCR reads in MiXCR, keeping a single row per CDR3 protein. The table includes some 5,900 distinct CDR3 sequences, about 25% detected once. The sequenced sample was blood. The source is a human donor with a blood cancer.

The DNA of the CDR3 is TGTGCCATCACCGTGGGGGGAGTTAGCTCACCCCTCCACTTT. It specifies CAITVGGVSSPLHF. The chain has TRBV10-3 and TRBJ1-6, with D possibly matching TRBD1 (5 bases). Looked up from germline, CDR1 is ENHRY and CDR2 is SYGVKD. The CDR3 loop spans 14 amino acids. With 7 bases removed from V and 10 bases from J, the gap between germline ends came to 17 bases.